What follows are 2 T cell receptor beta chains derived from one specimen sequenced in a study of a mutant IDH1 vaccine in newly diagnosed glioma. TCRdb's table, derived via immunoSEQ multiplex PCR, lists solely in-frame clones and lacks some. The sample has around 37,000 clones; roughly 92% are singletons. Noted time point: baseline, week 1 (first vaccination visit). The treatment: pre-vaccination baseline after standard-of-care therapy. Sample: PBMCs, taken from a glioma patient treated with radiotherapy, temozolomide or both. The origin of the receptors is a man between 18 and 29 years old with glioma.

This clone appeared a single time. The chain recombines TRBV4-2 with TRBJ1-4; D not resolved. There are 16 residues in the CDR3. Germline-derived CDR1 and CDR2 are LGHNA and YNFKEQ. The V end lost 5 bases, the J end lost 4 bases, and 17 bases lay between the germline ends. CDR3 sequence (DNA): TGTGCCAGCAGCACTGCCCCCGGAACCCTTAATGAAAAACTGTTTTTT. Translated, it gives CASSTAPGTLNEKLFF.

The CDR3 loop reads CASSFGTAYEQYF. In DNA, the CDR3 is TGTGCCAGCAGTTTTGGGACAGCCTACGAGCAGTACTTC. This sequence joins TRBV27 and TRBJ2-7; 7 nucleotides match TRBD1. V dropped 3 bases and J dropped 2; count of bases not matched to a gene: 1. The CDR3 consists of 13 residues. Germline values: CDR1 MNHEY, CDR2 SMNVEV (reference sequence).